This TCR beta chain emerged from a study of shared clonotypes between healthy human individuals. The V gene's germline CDR1 is MNHEY and CDR2 SMNVEV (reference sequence). The CDR3 has 15 residues. V shed 5 bases, J shed 2 bases, and the junction held 3 bases outside the gene matches. Libraries were prepared by immunoSEQ multiplex PCR; TCRdb keeps only in-frame clonotypes and omits some of them. Here the sample spans 740,000 or so clones, around 78% being singletons. This clone has just a few counts. The clonotype originates from a woman aged 25 to 39 in good health. Sequences were obtained from memory CD4+ T cells sorted from blood. Subset indicated: CD45RA-negative fraction. This sequence joins TRBV27 and TRBJ2-1, with TRBD2 matching 10 bases. The CDR3 DNA follows: TGTGCCAGCAGTATAAGCGGGAGGGCCTACAATGAGCAGTTCTTC. Translated, it gives CASSISGRAYNEQFF.